This T cell receptor beta chain was captured in a study of vaccination effects on CD4 cells after COVID-19. Overall study context: Sampling of a few convalescent patients occurred early (day +14) and late post-vaccination. Post-vaccine sampling occurred a median 72 days after the second dose.

CDR1 KGHSH and CDR2 LQKENI come from the germline V gene. The CDR3 covers 12 residues. Trimming stripped 6 bases from V and 0 bases from J, with 5 bases between. Some clones are missing from TCRdb's copy, which holds only in-frame ones; the method was immunoSEQ multiplex PCR. The sample lists roughly 30,000 clones; roughly 75% were seen once. Following culture for 9 to 11 days, CD4+ T cells were isolated. The person's infection with SARS-CoV-2, confirmed by PCR, took place between March and December 2020. Participants completed two doses of the BNT162b2 or mRNA-1273 vaccine. Half-medium changes using IL-2 medium occurred on days 3 and 7. As regards this clone: What it binds is unknown.

The sample here was CD4+ T cells from PBMCs cultured without peptide, taken after COVID-19 vaccination. The chain is built from TRBV18 and TRBJ2-5, with no clear D. The TCR was taken from a human donor who had a prior SARS-CoV-2 infection. The CDR3 nucleotides are TGTGCCAGCTCCCGGGACCAAGAGACCCAGTACTTC. Protein: CASSRDQETQYF.